This TCR beta chain emerged from a study of T cell repertoires in cytomegalovirus infection. Study summary: An indication of both CMV infection and matching HLA type came from public TCR beta signatures. Study observations and caveats: Carriers of CMV and the relevant HLA type were discriminated by public TCR beta frequency. What dominated the ex vivo response were HLA-C-restricted CMV-specific TCR beta clonotypes.

CDR3 length: 16 amino acids. The germline CDR1 and CDR2 sequences are MDHEN and SYDVKM. V trimming: 6 bases; J trimming: 5 bases; junction bases outside the gene matches: 10. Points on this clonotype: Its antigen is currently unknown.

TCRdb used MiXCR to reprocess the reads, holding one entry per CDR3 protein. The table has roughly 600,000 distinct CDR3 sequences, about 24% seen once. The TCR originated in a human donor in good health (CMV status not recorded). Some clones in this sample may be carry-over from other donors' samples. The sequencing sample was made of CD8+ T cells from PBMCs. The V gene is TRBV28, the J gene TRBJ2-1; 10 bases are a match to TRBD1. CDR3 amino acids: CASSRDRGPPNNEQFF. Here the CDR3 DNA reads TGTGCCAGCAGCAGGGACAGGGGTCCGCCTAACAATGAGCAGTTCTTC.